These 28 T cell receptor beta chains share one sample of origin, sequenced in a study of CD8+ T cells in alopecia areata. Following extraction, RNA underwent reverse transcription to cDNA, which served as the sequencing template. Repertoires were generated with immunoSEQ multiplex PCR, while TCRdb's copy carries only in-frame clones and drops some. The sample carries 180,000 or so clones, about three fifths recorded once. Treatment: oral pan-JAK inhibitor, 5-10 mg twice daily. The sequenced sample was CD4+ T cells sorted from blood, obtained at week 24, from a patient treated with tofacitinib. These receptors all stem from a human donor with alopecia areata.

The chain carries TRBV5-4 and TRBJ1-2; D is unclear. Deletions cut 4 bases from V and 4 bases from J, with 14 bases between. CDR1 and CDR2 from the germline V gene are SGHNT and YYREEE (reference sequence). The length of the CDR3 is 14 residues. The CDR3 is CASSPGGSSYGYTF. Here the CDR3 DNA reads TGTGCCAGCAGCCCAGGAGGGTCCTCCTATGGCTACACCTTC.

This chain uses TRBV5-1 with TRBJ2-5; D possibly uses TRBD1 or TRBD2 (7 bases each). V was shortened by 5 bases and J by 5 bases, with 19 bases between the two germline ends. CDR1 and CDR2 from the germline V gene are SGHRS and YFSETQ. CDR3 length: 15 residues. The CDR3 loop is CASSPAGGDWETQYF. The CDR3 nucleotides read TGCGCCAGCAGTCCTGCAGGGGGGGACTGGGAGACCCAGTACTTC.

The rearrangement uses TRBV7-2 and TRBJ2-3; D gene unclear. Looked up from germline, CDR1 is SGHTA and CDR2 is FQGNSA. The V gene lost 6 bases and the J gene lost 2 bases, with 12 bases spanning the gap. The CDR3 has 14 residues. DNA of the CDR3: TGTGCCAGCAGAAGAGATAGTAACACAGATACGCAGTATTTT. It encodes CASRRDSNTDTQYF.

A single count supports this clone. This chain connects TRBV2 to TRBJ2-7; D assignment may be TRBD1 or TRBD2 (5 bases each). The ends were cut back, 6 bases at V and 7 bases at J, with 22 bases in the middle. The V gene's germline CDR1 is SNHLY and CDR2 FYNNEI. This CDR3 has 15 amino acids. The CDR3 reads CASRDGTASIYEQYF. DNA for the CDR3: TGTGCCAGCAGAGACGGGACCGCAAGTATATATGAGCAGTACTTC. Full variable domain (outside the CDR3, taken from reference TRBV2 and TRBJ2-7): EPEVTQTPSHQVTQMGQEVILRCVPISNHLYFYWYRQILGQKVEFLVSFYNNEISEKSEIFDDQFSVERPDGSNFTLKIRSTKLEDSAMYFCASRDGTASIYEQYFGPGTRLTVT.

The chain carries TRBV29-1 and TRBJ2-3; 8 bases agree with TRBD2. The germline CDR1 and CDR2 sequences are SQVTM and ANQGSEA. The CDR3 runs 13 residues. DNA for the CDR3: TGCAGTCTGGCGGGGGGTAGCACAGATACGCAGTATTTT. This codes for CSLAGGSTDTQYF.

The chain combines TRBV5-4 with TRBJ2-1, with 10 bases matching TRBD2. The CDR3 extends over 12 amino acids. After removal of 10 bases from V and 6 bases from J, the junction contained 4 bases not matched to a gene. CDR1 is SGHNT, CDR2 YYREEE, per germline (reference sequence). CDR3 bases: TGTGCCTATAGCGGGAGGTTCAATGAGCAGTTCTTC. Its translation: CAYSGRFNEQFF.

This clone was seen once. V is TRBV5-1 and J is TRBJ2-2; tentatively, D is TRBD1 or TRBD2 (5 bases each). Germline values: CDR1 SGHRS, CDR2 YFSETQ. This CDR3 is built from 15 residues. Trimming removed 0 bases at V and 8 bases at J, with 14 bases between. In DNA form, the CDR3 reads TGCGCCAGCAGCTTGGTGACCTCCGGGGCTGGGGAGCTGTTTTTT. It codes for CASSLVTSGAGELFF. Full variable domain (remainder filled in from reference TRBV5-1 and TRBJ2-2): KAGVTQTPRYLIKTRGQQVTLSCSPISGHRSVSWYQQTPGQGLQFLFEYFSETQRNKGNFPGRFSGRQFSNSRSEMNVSTLELGDSALYLCASSLVTSGAGELFFGEGSRLTVL.

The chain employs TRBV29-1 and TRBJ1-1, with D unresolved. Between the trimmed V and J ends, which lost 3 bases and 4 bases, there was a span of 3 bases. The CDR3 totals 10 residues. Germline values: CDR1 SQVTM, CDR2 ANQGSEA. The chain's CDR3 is CSVEITEAFF. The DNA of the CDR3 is TGCAGCGTTGAGATCACTGAAGCTTTCTTT.

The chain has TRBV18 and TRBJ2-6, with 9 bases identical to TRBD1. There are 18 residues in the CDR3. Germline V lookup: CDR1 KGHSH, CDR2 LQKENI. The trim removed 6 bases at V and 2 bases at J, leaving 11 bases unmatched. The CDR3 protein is CASSRQGVFYPGANVLTF. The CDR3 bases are TGTGCCAGCTCGCGACAGGGGGTGTTTTATCCTGGGGCCAACGTCCTGACTTTC.

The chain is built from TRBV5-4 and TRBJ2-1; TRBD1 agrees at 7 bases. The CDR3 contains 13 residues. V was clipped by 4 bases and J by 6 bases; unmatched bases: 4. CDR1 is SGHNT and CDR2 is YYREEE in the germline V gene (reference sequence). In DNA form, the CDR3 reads TGTGCCAGCAGCCTGACAGGGTCCAATGAGCAGTTCTTC. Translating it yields CASSLTGSNEQFF. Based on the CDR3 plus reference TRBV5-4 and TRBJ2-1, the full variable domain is ETGVTQSPTHLIKTRGQQVTLRCSSQSGHNTVSWYQQALGQGPQFIFQYYREEENGRGNFPPRFSGLQFPNYSSELNVNALELDDSALYLCASSLTGSNEQFFGPGTRLTVL.

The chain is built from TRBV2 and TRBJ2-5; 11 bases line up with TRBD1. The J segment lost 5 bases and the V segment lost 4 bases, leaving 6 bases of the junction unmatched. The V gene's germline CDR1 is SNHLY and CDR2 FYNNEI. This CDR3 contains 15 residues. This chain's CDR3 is CASSARRDRGETQYF. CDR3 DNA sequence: TGTGCCAGCAGTGCCCGCCGGGACAGGGGGGAGACCCAGTACTTC.

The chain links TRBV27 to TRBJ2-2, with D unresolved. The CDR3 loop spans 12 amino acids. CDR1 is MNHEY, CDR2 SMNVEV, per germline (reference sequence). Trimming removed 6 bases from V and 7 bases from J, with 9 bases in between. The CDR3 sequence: CASSSLDGELFF. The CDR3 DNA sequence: TGTGCCAGCAGCTCTTTGGACGGGGAGCTGTTTTTT.

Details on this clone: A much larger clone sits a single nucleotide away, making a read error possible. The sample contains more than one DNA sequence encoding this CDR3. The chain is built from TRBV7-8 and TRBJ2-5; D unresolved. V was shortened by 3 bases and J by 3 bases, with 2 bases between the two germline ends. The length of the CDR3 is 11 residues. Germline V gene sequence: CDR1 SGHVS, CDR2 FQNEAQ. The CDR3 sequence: CASSFKETQYF. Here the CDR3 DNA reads TGTGCCAGCAGCTTTAAAGAGACCCAGTACTTC.

For the CDR3, the DNA is TGTGCCAGCAGCCAGGGACTGGCTGATTCACCCCTCCACTTT. It yields the protein CASSQGLADSPLHF. V and J are TRBV5-4 and TRBJ1-6; perhaps TRBD1 as D (5 bases). Trimming removed 4 bases at V and 8 bases at J, with 13 bases between. Germline V gives CDR1 SGHNT, CDR2 YYREEE (reference sequence). This CDR3 spans 14 amino acids.

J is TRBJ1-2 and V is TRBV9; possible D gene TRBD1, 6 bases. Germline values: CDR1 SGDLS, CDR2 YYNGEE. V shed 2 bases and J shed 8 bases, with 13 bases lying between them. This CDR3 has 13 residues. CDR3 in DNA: TGTGCCAGCAGCGTTAAGACAGGTTCGGGCTACACCTTC. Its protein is CASSVKTGSGYTF.

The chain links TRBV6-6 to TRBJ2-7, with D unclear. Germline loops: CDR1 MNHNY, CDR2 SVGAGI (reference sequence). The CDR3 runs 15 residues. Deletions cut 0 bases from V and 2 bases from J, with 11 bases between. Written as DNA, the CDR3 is TGTGCCAGCAGTTACTCCGCCAGAGGAACCTACGAGCAGTACTTC. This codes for CASSYSARGTYEQYF.

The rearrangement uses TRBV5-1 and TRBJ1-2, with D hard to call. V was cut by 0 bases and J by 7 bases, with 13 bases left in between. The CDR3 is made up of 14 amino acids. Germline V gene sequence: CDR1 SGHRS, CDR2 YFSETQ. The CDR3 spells CASSLESGRGGYTF. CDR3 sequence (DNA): TGCGCCAGCAGCTTGGAAAGCGGACGGGGTGGCTACACCTTC.

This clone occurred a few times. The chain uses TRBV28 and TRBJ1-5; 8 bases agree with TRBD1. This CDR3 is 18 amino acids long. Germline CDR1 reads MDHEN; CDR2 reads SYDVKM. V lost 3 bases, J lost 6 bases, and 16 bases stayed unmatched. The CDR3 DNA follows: TGTGCCAGCAGTTTCGGGTCCTCACAGGGGGTGAGGGGTCAGCCCCAGCATTTT. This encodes CASSFGSSQGVRGQPQHF.

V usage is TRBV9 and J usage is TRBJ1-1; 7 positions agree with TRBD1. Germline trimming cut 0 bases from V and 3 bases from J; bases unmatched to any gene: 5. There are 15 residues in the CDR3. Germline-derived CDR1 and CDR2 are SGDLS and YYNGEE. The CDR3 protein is CASSVGVRGDTEAFF. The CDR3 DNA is TGTGCCAGCAGCGTAGGCGTCAGGGGGGACACTGAAGCTTTCTTT.

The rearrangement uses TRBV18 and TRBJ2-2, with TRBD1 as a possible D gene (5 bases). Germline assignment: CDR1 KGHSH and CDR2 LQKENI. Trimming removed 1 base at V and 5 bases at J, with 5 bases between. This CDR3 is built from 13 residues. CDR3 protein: CASSPQGTGELFF. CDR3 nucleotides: TGTGCCAGCTCACCACAGGGGACCGGGGAGCTGTTTTTT. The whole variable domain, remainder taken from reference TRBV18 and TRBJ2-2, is NAGVMQNPRHLVRRRGQEARLRCSPMKGHSHVYWYRQLPEEGLKFMVYLQKENIIDESGMPKERFSAEFPKEGPSILRIQQVVRGDSAAYFCASSPQGTGELFFGEGSRLTVL.

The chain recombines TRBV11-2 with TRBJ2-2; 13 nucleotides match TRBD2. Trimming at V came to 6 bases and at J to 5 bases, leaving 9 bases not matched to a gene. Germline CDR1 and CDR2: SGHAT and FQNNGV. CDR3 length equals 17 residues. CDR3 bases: TGTGCCAGCAGGAGAGGACTAGCGGGAGCTCGAACCGGGGAGCTGTTTTTT. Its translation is CASRRGLAGARTGELFF.

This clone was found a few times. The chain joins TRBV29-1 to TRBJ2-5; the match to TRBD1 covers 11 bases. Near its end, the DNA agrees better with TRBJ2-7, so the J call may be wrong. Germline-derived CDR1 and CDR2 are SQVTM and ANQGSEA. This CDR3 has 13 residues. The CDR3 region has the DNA TGCAGCGCTGGACAGGGGGCGATCTACGAGCAGTACTTC. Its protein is CSAGQGAIYEQYF.

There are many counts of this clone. This chain's CDR3 is CASSPSPSPGIEQFF. CDR3 nucleotide sequence: TGTGCCAGCAGCCCAAGCCCCTCCCCCGGGATAGAACAGTTCTTC. V and J are TRBV9 and TRBJ2-1, with D possibly being TRBD2 (5 bases). Per the germline V gene, CDR1 is SGDLS and CDR2 is YYNGEE. V was cut by 4 bases and J by 13 bases, with 24 bases left in between. This CDR3 comprises 15 residues.

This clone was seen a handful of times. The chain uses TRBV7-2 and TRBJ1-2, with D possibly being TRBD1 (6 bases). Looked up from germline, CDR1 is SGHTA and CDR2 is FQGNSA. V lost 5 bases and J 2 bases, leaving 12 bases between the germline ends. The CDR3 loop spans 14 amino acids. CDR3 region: CASSPQGLNYGYTF. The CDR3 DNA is TGTGCCAGCAGCCCACAGGGACTCAACTATGGCTACACCTTC.

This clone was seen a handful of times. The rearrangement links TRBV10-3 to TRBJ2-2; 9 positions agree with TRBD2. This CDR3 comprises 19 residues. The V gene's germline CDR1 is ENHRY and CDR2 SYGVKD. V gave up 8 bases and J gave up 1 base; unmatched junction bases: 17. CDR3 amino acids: CAIGDSGLAGPLNTGELFF. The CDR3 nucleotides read TGTGCCATCGGGGACTCGGGACTAGCAGGACCCCTGAACACCGGGGAGCTGTTTTTT.

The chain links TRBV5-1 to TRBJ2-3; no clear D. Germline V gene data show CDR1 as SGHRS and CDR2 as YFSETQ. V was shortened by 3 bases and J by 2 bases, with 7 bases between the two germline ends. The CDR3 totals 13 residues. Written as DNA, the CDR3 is TGCGCCAGCAGCTCCCTTCCCACAGATACGCAGTATTTT. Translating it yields CASSSLPTDTQYF.

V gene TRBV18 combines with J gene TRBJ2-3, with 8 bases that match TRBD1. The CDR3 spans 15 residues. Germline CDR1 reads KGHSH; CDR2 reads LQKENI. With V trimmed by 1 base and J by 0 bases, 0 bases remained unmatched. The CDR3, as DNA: TGTGCCAGCTCACCACGGACAGGGAGCACAGATACGCAGTATTTT. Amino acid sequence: CASSPRTGSTDTQYF.

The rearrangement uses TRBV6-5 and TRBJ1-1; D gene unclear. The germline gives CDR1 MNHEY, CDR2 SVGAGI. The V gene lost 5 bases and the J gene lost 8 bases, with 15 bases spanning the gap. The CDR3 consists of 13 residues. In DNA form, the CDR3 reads TGTGCCAGCAGTCATAACTCCTTAACCGAAGCTTTCTTT. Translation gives CASSHNSLTEAFF.